This paragraph reports one TCR beta chain. The sample belongs to a study of blood T cell repertoires in COVID-19. Across the study: Some COVID-19 samples were acute and others convalescent; all came from the United States, Italy and Spain.

Original methodology: Estimated nucleated cell counts came from reference gene primer amplification. Generated by immunoSEQ multiplex PCR, the TCRdb table keeps only in-frame clones and is missing some. That table supplies the V and J calls and clone size; D and trimming were determined from the DNA. The sample records some 250,000 clones, approximately 84% being singletons. The trim removed 8 bases at V and 4 bases at J, leaving 8 bases unmatched. The CDR3 covers 14 residues. Per germline, CDR1 LGHDT and CDR2 YNNKEL (reference sequence). Those enrolled, adults aged roughly 18 to 100 years, came from 20 to 25 US areas. Assignments of participants to cohorts depended upon their own reported clinical history.

The sequencing input was PBMCs or T cells enriched from blood (not recorded which). The chain links TRBV3-1 (or the pseudogene TRBV3-2) to TRBJ2-7, with TRBD2 identical over 10 bases. The origin of this receptor is a woman aged 40 to 55 with acute COVID-19. The chain's CDR3 is CASSSGRASYEQYF. The CDR3 coding sequence is TGTGCCAGCTCGAGCGGGAGGGCCTCTTACGAGCAGTACTTC.